This T cell receptor (beta chain) emerged from a study of cytomegalovirus exposure and HLA in healthy donors. Findings and limits, study-wide: In a later analysis, across HLA loci, associated TCR counts were highest for DRB1, lowest for HLA-C.

With 60 Vbeta and 13 Jbeta primers, the PCR was carried out. Measured with immunoSEQ multiplex PCR; TCRdb has only the in-frame clones, and not every one. The table includes over 100,000 clones, 76% detected once. Trimming took 3 bases from V and 8 from J; bases not matched to a gene: 12. CDR1 is MDHEN, CDR2 SYDVKM, per germline. The CDR3 is 17 residues long. This clone has only a few counts. Its antigen remains unknown. J is TRBJ2-1 and V is TRBV28; 11 positions agree with TRBD2. The receptor's source is a female donor in good health and CMV-seropositive. Sequenced sample: PBMCs. CDR3 residues: CASSFLSLTSGNDEQFF. In DNA form, the CDR3 reads TGTGCCAGCAGTTTCCTTTCGCTGACTAGCGGGAACGATGAGCAGTTCTTC. The whole variable domain, remainder taken from reference TRBV28 and TRBJ2-1, is DVKVTQSSRYLVKRTGEKVFLECVQDMDHENMFWYRQDPGLGLRLIYFSYDVKMKEKGDIPEGYSVSREKKERFSLILESASTNQTSMYLCASSFLSLTSGNDEQFFGPGTRLTVL.